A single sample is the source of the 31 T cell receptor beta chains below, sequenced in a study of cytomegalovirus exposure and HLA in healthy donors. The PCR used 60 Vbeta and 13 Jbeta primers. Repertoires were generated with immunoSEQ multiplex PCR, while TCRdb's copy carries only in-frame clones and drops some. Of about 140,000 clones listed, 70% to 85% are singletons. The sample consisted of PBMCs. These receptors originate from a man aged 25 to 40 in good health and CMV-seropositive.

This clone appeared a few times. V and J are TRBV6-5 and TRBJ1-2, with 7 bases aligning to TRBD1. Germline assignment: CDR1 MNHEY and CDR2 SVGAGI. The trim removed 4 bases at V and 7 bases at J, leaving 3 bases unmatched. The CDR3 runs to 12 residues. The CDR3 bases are TGTGCCAGCAGTTCCCACAGGGGTGGCTACACCTTC. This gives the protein CASSSHRGGYTF.

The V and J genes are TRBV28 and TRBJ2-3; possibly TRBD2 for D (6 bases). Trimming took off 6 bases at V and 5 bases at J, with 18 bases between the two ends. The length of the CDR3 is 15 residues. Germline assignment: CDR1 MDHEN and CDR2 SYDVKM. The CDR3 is CASSPSDPIRDTQYF. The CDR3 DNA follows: TGTGCCAGCAGCCCTAGCGACCCGATAAGAGATACGCAGTATTTT.

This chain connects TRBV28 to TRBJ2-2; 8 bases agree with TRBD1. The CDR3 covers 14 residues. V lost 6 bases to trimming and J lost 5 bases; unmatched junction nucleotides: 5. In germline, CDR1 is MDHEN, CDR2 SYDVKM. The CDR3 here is CASRDRVGTGELFF. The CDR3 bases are TGTGCCAGCAGGGACAGGGTGGGGACCGGGGAGCTGTTTTTT.

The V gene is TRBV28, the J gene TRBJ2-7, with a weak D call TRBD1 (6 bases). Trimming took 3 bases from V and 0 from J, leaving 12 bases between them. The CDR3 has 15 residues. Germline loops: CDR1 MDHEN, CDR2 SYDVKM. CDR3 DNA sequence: TGTGCCAGCAGTTTTGGGCAGGGGTACTCCTACGAGCAGTACTTC. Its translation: CASSFGQGYSYEQYF.

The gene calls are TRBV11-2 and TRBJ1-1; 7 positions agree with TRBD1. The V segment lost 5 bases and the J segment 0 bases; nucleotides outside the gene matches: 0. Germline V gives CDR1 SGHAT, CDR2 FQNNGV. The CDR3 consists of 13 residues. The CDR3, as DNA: TGTGCCAGCAGCGGACAGGTGAACACTGAAGCTTTCTTT. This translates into CASSGQVNTEAFF.

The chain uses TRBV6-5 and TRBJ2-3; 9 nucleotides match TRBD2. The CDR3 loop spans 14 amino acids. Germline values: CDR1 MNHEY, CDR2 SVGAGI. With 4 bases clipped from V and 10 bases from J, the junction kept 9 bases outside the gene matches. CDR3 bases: TGTGCCAGCAGTTCCTTACTAGCGGGTATGGCGCAGTATTTT. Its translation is CASSSLLAGMAQYF.

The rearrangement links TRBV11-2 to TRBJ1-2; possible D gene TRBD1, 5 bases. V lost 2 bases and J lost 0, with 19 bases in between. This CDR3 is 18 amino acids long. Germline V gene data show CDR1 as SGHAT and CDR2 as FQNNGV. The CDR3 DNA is TGTGCCAGCAGCTTACCCCAAACCGACAGCGATTCTAACTATGGCTACACCTTC. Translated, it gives CASSLPQTDSDSNYGYTF.

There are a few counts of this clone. The CDR3 DNA reads TGTGCCAGCAGCGGGCGGACAGGTAGTAGGGACGAGCAGTACTTC. This translates into CASSGRTGSRDEQYF. V and J are TRBV6-1 and TRBJ2-7, with 7 bases aligning to TRBD1. CDR3 size: 15 residues. V shed 6 bases, J shed 5 bases, and the junction held 13 bases outside the gene matches. Germline CDR1 MNHNS, CDR2 SASEGT.

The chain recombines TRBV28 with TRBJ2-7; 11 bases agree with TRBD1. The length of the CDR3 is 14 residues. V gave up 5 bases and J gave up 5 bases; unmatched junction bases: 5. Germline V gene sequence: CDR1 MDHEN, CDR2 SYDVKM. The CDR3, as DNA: TGTGCCAGCAGTCACGGACAGGGGGCCGACGAGCAGTACTTC. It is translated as CASSHGQGADEQYF. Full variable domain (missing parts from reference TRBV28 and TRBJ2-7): DVKVTQSSRYLVKRTGEKVFLECVQDMDHENMFWYRQDPGLGLRLIYFSYDVKMKEKGDIPEGYSVSREKKERFSLILESASTNQTSMYLCASSHGQGADEQYFGPGTRLTVT.

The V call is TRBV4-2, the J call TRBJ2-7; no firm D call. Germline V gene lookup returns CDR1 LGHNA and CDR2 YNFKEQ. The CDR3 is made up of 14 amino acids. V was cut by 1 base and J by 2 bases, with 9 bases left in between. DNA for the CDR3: TGTGCCAGCAGCCAAGGGCGGTTGGCCTACGAGCAGTACTTC. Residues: CASSQGRLAYEQYF.

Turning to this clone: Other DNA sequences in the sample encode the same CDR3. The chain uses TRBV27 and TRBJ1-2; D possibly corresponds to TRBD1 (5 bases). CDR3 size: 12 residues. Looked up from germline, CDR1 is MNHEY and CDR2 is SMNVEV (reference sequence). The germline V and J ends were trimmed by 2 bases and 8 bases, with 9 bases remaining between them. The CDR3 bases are TGTGCCAGCAGTTTACAGGGATACGGCTACACCTTC. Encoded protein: CASSLQGYGYTF.

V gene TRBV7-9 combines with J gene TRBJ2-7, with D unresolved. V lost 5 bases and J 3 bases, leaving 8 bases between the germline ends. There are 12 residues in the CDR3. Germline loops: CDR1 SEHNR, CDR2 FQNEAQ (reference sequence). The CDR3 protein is CASSLDFYEQYF. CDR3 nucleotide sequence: TGTGCCAGCAGCCTAGACTTCTACGAGCAGTACTTC.

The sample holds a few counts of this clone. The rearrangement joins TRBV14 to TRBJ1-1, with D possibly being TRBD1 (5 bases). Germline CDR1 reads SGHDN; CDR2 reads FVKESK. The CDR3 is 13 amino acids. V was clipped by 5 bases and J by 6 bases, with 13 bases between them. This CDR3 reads CASSVRGSAEAFF. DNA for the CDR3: TGTGCCAGCAGCGTAAGGGGTTCTGCTGAAGCTTTCTTT.

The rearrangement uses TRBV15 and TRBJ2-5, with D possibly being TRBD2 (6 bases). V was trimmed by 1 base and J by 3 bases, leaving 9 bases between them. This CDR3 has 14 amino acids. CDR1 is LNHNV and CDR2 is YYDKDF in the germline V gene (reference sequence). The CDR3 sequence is CATSRGDFEETQYF. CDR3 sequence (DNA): TGTGCCACCAGCAGAGGGGACTTCGAAGAGACCCAGTACTTC.

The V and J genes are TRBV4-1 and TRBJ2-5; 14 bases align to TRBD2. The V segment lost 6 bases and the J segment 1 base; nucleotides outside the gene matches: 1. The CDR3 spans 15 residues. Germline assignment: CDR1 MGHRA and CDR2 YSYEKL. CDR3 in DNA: TGCGCCAGCAGAGGGACTAGCGGGGGCCAAGAGACCCAGTACTTC. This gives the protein CASRGTSGGQETQYF.

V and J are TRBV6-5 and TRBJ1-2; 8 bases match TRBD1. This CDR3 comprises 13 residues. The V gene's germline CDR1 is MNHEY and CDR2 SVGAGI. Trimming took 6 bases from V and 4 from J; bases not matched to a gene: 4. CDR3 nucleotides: TGTGCCAGCAGCCAGACAGGGGCCTATGGCTACACCTTC. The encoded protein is CASSQTGAYGYTF.

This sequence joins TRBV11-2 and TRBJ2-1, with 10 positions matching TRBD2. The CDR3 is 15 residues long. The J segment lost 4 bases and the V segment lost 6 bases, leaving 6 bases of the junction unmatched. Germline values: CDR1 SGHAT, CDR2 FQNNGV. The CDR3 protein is CASSRERGGYNEQFF. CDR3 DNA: TGTGCCAGCAGTCGAGAGCGGGGGGGTTACAATGAGCAGTTCTTC.

The CDR3 coding sequence is TGTGCCAGCAGTGTCGACAGGGTTTTAACTAATGAAAAACTGTTTTTT. It specifies CASSVDRVLTNEKLFF. This chain connects TRBV6-1 to TRBJ1-4; 7 bases are a match to TRBD1. The CDR3 loop spans 16 amino acids. The trim removed 4 bases at V and 1 base at J, leaving 6 bases unmatched. The germline CDR1 and CDR2 sequences are MNHNS and SASEGT.

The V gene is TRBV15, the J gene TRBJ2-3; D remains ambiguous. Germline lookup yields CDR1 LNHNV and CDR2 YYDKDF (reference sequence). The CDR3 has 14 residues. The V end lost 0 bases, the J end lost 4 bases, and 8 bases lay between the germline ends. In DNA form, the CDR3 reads TGTGCCACCAGCAGAGATATATCCCCAGATACGCAGTATTTT. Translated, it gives CATSRDISPDTQYF.

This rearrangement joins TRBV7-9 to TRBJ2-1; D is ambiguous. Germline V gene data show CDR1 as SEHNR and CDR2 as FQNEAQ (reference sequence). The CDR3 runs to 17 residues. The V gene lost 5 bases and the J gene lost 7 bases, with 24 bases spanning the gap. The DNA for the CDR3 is TGTGCCAGCAGCCCCCCACGAGGTGCAATAGATGGGAATGAGCAGTTCTTC. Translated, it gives CASSPPRGAIDGNEQFF.

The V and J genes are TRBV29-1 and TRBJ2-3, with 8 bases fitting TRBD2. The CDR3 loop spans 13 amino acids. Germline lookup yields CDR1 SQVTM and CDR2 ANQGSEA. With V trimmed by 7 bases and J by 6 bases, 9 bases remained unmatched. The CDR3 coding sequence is TGCAGCGGGAAAGCGGGGGCCGCGGATACGCAGTATTTT. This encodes CSGKAGAADTQYF.

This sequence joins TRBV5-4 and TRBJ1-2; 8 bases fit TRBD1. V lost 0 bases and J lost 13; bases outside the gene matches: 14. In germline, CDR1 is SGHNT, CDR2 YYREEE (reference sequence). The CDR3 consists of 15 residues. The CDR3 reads CASSLDRGRQGLCTF. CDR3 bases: TGTGCCAGCAGCTTGGACAGGGGGAGGCAGGGGCTATGCACCTTC.

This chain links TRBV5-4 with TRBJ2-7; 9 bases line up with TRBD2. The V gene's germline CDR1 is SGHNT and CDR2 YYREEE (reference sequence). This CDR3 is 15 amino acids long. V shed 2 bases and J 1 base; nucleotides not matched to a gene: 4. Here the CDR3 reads CASSFSGGTSYEQYF. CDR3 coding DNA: TGTGCCAGCAGCTTTAGCGGGGGCACTTCCTACGAGCAGTACTTC.

Here the CDR3 reads CASSRRAEGNTEAFF. The CDR3 DNA reads TGTGCCAGTAGTAGAAGGGCCGAGGGGAACACTGAAGCTTTCTTT. This rearrangement joins TRBV19 to TRBJ1-1; no reliable D call. The CDR3 consists of 15 residues. V lost 4 bases and J lost 1, with 13 bases in between. Per germline, CDR1 LNHDA and CDR2 SQIVND (reference sequence).

The CDR3 protein is CASSLVLAGGAPETGELFF. The CDR3 DNA reads TGTGCCAGCAGCTTGGTATTAGCGGGGGGCGCCCCAGAAACCGGGGAGCTGTTTTTT. The chain links TRBV5-4 to TRBJ2-2; 10 bases are shared with TRBD2. With 0 bases clipped from V and 5 bases from J, the junction kept 13 bases outside the gene matches. This CDR3 spans 19 amino acids. Germline V gives CDR1 SGHNT, CDR2 YYREEE (reference sequence). Filled out from reference TRBV5-4 and TRBJ2-2, the complete variable domain reads ETGVTQSPTHLIKTRGQQVTLRCSSQSGHNTVSWYQQALGQGPQFIFQYYREEENGRGNFPPRFSGLQFPNYSSELNVNALELDDSALYLCASSLVLAGGAPETGELFFGEGSRLTVL.

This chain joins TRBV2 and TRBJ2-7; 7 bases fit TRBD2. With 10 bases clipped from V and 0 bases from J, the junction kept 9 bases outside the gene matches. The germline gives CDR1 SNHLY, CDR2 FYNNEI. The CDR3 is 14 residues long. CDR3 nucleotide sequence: TGTGCCACCCGCCGGCGGGAGAGCTCCTACGAGCAGTACTTC. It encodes CATRRRESSYEQYF.

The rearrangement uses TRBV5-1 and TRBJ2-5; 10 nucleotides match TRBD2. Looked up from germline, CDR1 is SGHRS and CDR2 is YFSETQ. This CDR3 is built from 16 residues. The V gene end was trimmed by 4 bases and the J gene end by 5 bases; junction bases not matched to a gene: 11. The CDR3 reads CASSGSPLAGVETQYF. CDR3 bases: TGCGCCAGCAGCGGGTCACCTCTAGCGGGGGTGGAGACCCAGTACTTC.

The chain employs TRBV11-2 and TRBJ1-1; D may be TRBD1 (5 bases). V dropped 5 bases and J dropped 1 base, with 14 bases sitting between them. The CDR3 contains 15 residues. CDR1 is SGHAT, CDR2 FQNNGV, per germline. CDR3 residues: CASSRLDGGNTEAFF. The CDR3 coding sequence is TGTGCCAGCAGCCGCCTTGACGGGGGGAACACTGAAGCTTTCTTT.

The CDR3 DNA is TGTGCCAGCTCCACTTCTAGCAATCAGCCCCAGCATTTT. Amino acids: CASSTSSNQPQHF. The rearrangement joins TRBV19 to TRBJ1-5, with D unclear. The CDR3 spans 13 residues. Germline V gene sequence: CDR1 LNHDA, CDR2 SQIVND (reference sequence). V shed 9 bases and J shed 0 bases, with 9 bases lying between them.

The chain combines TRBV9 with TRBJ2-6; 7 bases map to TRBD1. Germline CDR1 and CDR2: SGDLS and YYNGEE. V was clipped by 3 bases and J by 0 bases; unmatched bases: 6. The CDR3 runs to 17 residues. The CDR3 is CASSADRSVSGANVLTF. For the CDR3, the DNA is TGTGCCAGCAGCGCGGACAGGTCTGTCTCTGGGGCCAACGTCCTGACTTTC.

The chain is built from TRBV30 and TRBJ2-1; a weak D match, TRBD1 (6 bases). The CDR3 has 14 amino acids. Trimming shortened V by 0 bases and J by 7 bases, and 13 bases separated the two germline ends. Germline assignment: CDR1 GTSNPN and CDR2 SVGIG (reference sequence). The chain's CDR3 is CAWSVDGQGNEQFF. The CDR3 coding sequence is TGTGCCTGGAGTGTGGATGGCCAGGGGAATGAGCAGTTCTTC.